This T cell receptor beta chain was sequenced for a study of T cells in Graves' hyperthyroidism and ophthalmopathy (dated by TCRdb to between 2019 and 2020). For the study in its entirety: Peripheral blood was collected at initial diagnosis, before any treatment. To identify TCR V-J signatures that set the groups apart, the researchers used a discovery cohort of about a hundred patients, made up of 40 to 45 with Graves' ophthalmopathy and about 60 with stable Graves' hyperthyroidism. Prospective prediction of ophthalmopathy was tested in an independent validation cohort consisting of 18 hyperthyroidism patients and some 16 patients who later progressed to ophthalmopathy. The roughly 100 discovery patients were randomly divided into training and test sets at a 7:3 ratio. In addition, the study compared T-cell repertoires in thyroid tissue and in blood from roughly 6 Graves' hyperthyroidism patients. After blood sampling, hyperthyroidism patients were treated with methimazole at a starting dose of 30 mg daily, and ophthalmopathy patients were treated with high-dose intravenous methylprednisolone. The paper describes TCR Vbeta CDR3 sequencing of 120 to 150 peripheral blood samples, made up of 43 ophthalmopathy patients, some 76 hyperthyroidism patients and 17 progressor patients. Summary of the overall study and its limitations: In cross-validation, a model built on a 13 V-J signature told ophthalmopathy apart from stable hyperthyroidism with approximately 90% sensitivity and about 81% specificity, and in testing the same model reached 80%/75%. During validation, the model predicted progression to ophthalmopathy a median of about 5.9 months ahead of onset, with approximately 70% sensitivity and 72.22% specificity. Most expanded thyroid clonotypes (frequency above 0.001) were also detected in blood, suggesting blood repertoires may reflect thyroid immune responses. No statistical method was used to set the sample size in advance, and investigators knew the group allocation.

A word on this clonotype: Its antigen has not been determined. No quality values exist for individual bases; no much larger clone is one base distant.

Graves' hyperthyroidism was defined as stable when no progression to ophthalmopathy occurred over 18 months of follow-up. The hyperthyroidism patients were between 18 and 65 years old and newly diagnosed, with a disease duration of less than 2 months. Any patient with an uncontrolled infection, another autoimmune disease, pregnancy or lactation was excluded. Clinical symptoms, serum thyroxine and TRAb, thyroid ultrasound, and orbital computed tomography formed the basis for the diagnoses. PBMCs were isolated from 8 to 10 ml of fresh peripheral blood by Ficoll-Paque density gradient centrifugation. Total RNA was extracted with Trizol reagent, and quality was checked on an Agilent 2100 Bioanalyzer. TCR beta CDR3 regions were amplified from RNA transcripts. For the first round of RT-PCR on the TCR CDR3, the HTBI primer set was used together with the Qiagen OneStep RT-PCR kit. Libraries were constructed in a second round of multiplex PCR, after which size selection and purification were carried out. Paired-end sequencing of the libraries was performed with 100 bp reads on an Illumina HiSeq2000. Per the authors' processing: SOAPnuke was used to process the raw data, with reads discarded if the reads contained adapters or uncalled bases, had a mean Phred below 15, or lacked an exact constant-primer or identifier match. COPE v1.2.5 was used to merge the high-quality paired reads, and each unique nucleotide sequence was defined as a clonotype. MiTCR v1.1 was used to align the clonotypes against IMGT TRBV, TRBD and TRBJ reference segments. The analysis was restricted to V-J combinations with a frequency above 0.0001, which together covered about 99% of the repertoires. The TCS score was defined as the ratio of F50 (clonal expansion) to E x V (chaos), calculated using BLOSUM62-based TCRdist between CDR3 peptides within each V-J. Welch's t-statistics and random forest reduced 500 to 550 V-J features to 10 to 15, which were used in a naive Bayes classifier (R e1071). TCRdb passed the public sequencing reads through fastp at Q25 and MiXCR, retaining productive beta sequences. Here each entry gathers all rows of one CDR3 protein and keeps the most common genes and DNA. The V and J calls were determined by TCRdb, not by the authors. The sample table shows 700,000 or so distinct CDR3 sequences, and about a sixth are seen once. Under 9.5% of the sample is held by the ten biggest clonotypes.

The CDR3 numbers 14 residues from cysteine through phenylalanine. Here the CDR3 DNA is all that survives: 42 bases in frame from base 1. V ends up 6 bases short and J 6 bases short, with an unmatched junction base count of 9. The CDR1 and CDR2 encoded by the germline V gene (reference sequence) are DFQATT and SNEGSKA. The material sequenced was blood. The chain links TRBV20-1 with TRBJ2-7, with 12 middle bases fitting TRBD1. This clonotype was obtained from a man between 18 and 35 years old with Graves' hyperthyroidism. The CDR3 region has the sequence CSADTGTGGAEQYF. The DNA is as follows: TGCAGTGCCGATACCGGGACAGGGGGCGCCGAGCAGTACTTC.